These 21 T cell receptor beta chains were sequenced from one sample in a study of beta chain features in type 1 diabetes. The antigens these receptors bind are not known. Study outcomes and limitations: A moderate, significant TCRB CDR3 shortening appeared in type 1 diabetes across four CD4+ subsets.

Investigators reverse transcribed all isolated RNA, so they sequenced expressed TCRB transcripts. Sequencing was performed with immunoSEQ multiplex PCR; in TCRdb, only in-frame clones are kept and a portion is missing. In the table there are more than 25,000 clones, 49% of which are singletons. The sample consisted of stem cell memory CD4+ T cells from blood. The receptor set was obtained from a man between 25 and 39 years old with type 1 diabetes.

The chain has TRBV4-2 and TRBJ2-7, with D possibly being TRBD2 (6 bases). The V and J ends lost 3 bases and 6 bases respectively, with 24 bases between them. Germline CDR1 and CDR2: LGHNA and YNFKEQ. The CDR3 sequence is 17 residues long. DNA of the CDR3: TGTGCCAGCAGCCACGGAGGGGCAGGGCTCAACGCCCCCGAGCAGTACTTC. Translation: CASSHGGAGLNAPEQYF.

This clone was counted between two and nine times. The chain uses TRBV15 and TRBJ1-5; D not resolved. The germline V and J ends were trimmed by 0 bases and 5 bases, with 11 bases remaining between them. Per the germline V gene, CDR1 is LNHNV and CDR2 is YYDKDF (reference sequence). The CDR3 extends over 15 amino acids. The CDR3 sequence: CATSRDKREDQPQHF. The CDR3 nucleotides read TGTGCCACCAGCAGAGATAAAAGGGAGGATCAGCCCCAGCATTTT. Together with reference TRBV15 and TRBJ1-5, the CDR3 gives the full variable domain: DAMVIQNPRYQVTQFGKPVTLSCSQTLNHNVMYWYQQKSSQAPKLLFHYYDKDFNNEADTPDNFQSRRPNTSFCFLDIRSPGLGDTAMYLCATSRDKREDQPQHFGDGTRLSIL.

V and J are TRBV14 and TRBJ1-4; D may be TRBD1 (5 bases). Germline V lookup: CDR1 SGHDN, CDR2 FVKESK. The V end lost 1 base, the J end lost 8 bases, and 20 bases lay between the germline ends. The CDR3 loop spans 17 amino acids. The CDR3 here is CASSQGVQPGGYEKLFF. DNA of the CDR3: TGTGCCAGCAGCCAAGGGGTCCAGCCGGGGGGATACGAAAAACTGTTTTTT.

This chain connects TRBV7-8 to TRBJ2-1; a possible D gene is TRBD2 (6 bases). The germline gives CDR1 SGHVS, CDR2 FQNEAQ. This CDR3 is built from 15 residues. Trimming removed 1 base from V and 4 bases from J, with 11 bases in between. DNA for the CDR3: TGTGCCAGCAGCTTAGGGGACTCCAGGTACAATGAGCAGTTCTTC. It codes for CASSLGDSRYNEQFF.

This clone was detected only once. The chain links TRBV18 to TRBJ1-3; a weak D match, TRBD1 (6 bases). The CDR3 totals 18 residues. Germline CDR1 and CDR2: KGHSH and LQKENI. With 3 bases removed from V and 0 bases from J, the gap between germline ends came to 18 bases. The CDR3 sequence: CASSPTSGGEYSGNTIYF. CDR3 nucleotide sequence: TGTGCCAGCTCACCTACATCGGGGGGCGAATACTCTGGAAACACCATATATTTT.

The sample holds a few counts of this clone. This chain joins TRBV4-2 and TRBJ2-7, with TRBD2 matching over 7 bases. The V segment lost 0 bases and the J segment 2 bases; nucleotides outside the gene matches: 10. CDR1 is LGHNA, CDR2 YNFKEQ, per germline. CDR3 length: 17 amino acids. CDR3 protein: CASSQDHSGTKAYEQYF. Here the CDR3 DNA reads TGTGCCAGCAGCCAAGACCACAGCGGGACGAAAGCCTACGAGCAGTACTTC.

J is TRBJ2-5 and V is TRBV5-1; D is perhaps TRBD2 (6 bases). The CDR3 consists of 15 residues. Per germline, CDR1 SGHRS and CDR2 YFSETQ. The V and J ends lost 1 base and 5 bases respectively, with 15 bases between them. CDR3: CASSLYGGAEETQYF. In nucleotides, the CDR3 is TGCGCCAGCAGCTTGTACGGCGGGGCCGAGGAGACCCAGTACTTC.

The chain links TRBV5-1 to TRBJ2-5; TRBD1 aligns across 9 bases. This CDR3 region has 15 residues. J lost 2 bases, V lost 7 bases, and 9 bases had no gene match. CDR1 and CDR2 (germline): SGHRS, YFSETQ. CDR3 sequence reads: CASGTGTGLQETQYF. The CDR3 region has the DNA TGCGCCAGCGGGACTGGGACAGGGCTACAAGAGACCCAGTACTTC.

The gene calls are TRBV7-8 and TRBJ2-1, with TRBD2 identical over 9 bases. V shed 6 bases, J shed 9 bases, and the junction held 12 bases outside the gene matches. Looked up from germline, CDR1 is SGHVS and CDR2 is FQNEAQ. The CDR3 runs to 15 residues. The CDR3 loop is CASRRGGLVEAEQFF. CDR3 in DNA: TGTGCCAGCAGGCGGGGGGGACTAGTCGAGGCTGAGCAGTTCTTC.

This chain uses TRBV5-4 with TRBJ2-3; 13 nucleotides align to TRBD2. The CDR3 totals 16 residues. J was trimmed by 5 bases and V by 3 bases; bases with no gene match: 6. Germline CDR1 SGHNT, CDR2 YYREEE (reference sequence). CDR3 nucleotide sequence: TGTGCCAGCAGCTCCGGACTAGCGGGGGTGGTAGATACGCAGTATTTT. Protein product: CASSSGLAGVVDTQYF.

This clone appeared a few times. The chain couples TRBV6-5 to TRBJ2-2; TRBD1 matches at 8 bases. CDR3 length: 14 amino acids. Germline assignment: CDR1 MNHEY and CDR2 SVGAGI. V was pared by 4 bases and J by 6 bases, with 4 bases of the junction left unmatched. As DNA, the CDR3 is TGTGCCAGCAGTTCCCACAGGGGGTCCGGGGAGCTGTTTTTT. The encoded protein is CASSSHRGSGELFF.

The chain combines TRBV11-2 with TRBJ2-3; D gene ambiguous. Trimming removed 2 bases at V and 2 bases at J, with 11 bases between. The CDR3 totals 15 residues. CDR1 is SGHAT, CDR2 FQNNGV, per germline. The CDR3 DNA follows: TGTGCCAGCAGCTTATTGGGCTCAACCACAGATACGCAGTATTTT. Translating gives CASSLLGSTTDTQYF.

V and J are TRBV4-1 and TRBJ2-5; D is possibly TRBD1 (5 bases). The germline V gene encodes CDR1 MGHRA and CDR2 YSYEKL. V was shortened by 1 base and J by 5 bases, with 14 bases between the two germline ends. CDR3 length: 15 residues. The CDR3 spells CASSQGRQGMETQYF. CDR3 DNA sequence: TGCGCCAGCAGCCAAGGCCGCCAGGGTATGGAGACCCAGTACTTC.

A few counts support this clone. V usage is TRBV28 and J usage is TRBJ1-2, with TRBD1 identical over 10 bases. J was trimmed by 4 bases and V by 5 bases; bases with no gene match: 7. This CDR3 is built from 15 residues. Germline V gives CDR1 MDHEN, CDR2 SYDVKM. As DNA, the CDR3 is TGTGCCAGCAGTCCAGGACAGGGGGACGGCTATGGCTACACCTTC. Translation gives CASSPGQGDGYGYTF.

This clone has more than one count but fewer than ten. J is TRBJ1-4 and V is TRBV18, with D possibly matching TRBD1 (6 bases). V lost 5 bases and J 4 bases, leaving 11 bases between the germline ends. The CDR3 sequence is 14 residues long. Germline V gene data show CDR1 as KGHSH and CDR2 as LQKENI. The CDR3 reads CASSSTGYNEKLFF. The CDR3 coding sequence is TGTGCCAGCTCATCTACAGGGTATAATGAAAAACTGTTTTTT.

The chain uses TRBV7-8 and TRBJ1-2; D uncertain. The CDR3 extends over 15 amino acids. Germline V CDR1 and CDR2: SGHVS, FQNEAQ. V was pared by 1 base and J by 4 bases, with 13 bases between. The CDR3 DNA reads as TGTGCCAGCAGCTTAGGTGGAGCCGCCCGCTATGGCTACACCTTC. Protein sequence: CASSLGGAARYGYTF. Looking up the rest from reference TRBV7-8 and TRBJ1-2 gives the full variable domain: GAGVSQSPRYKVAKRGQDVALRCDPISGHVSLFWYQQALGQGPEFLTYFQNEAQLDKSGLPSDRFFAERPEGSVSTLKIQRTQQEDSAVYLCASSLGGAARYGYTFGSGTRLTVV.

This rearrangement joins TRBV2 to TRBJ2-3; 9 bases are shared with TRBD1. Germline lookup yields CDR1 SNHLY and CDR2 FYNNEI. The CDR3 consists of 17 residues. J lost 5 bases, V lost 0 bases, and 9 bases had no gene match. The DNA of the CDR3 is TGTGCCAGCAGTGAAGCGGAACAGGGGGCTTTTGTAGATACGCAGTATTTT. Its protein is CASSEAEQGAFVDTQYF.

This clone was seen only a few times. The genes are TRBV7-6 and TRBJ2-1, with 9 bases identical to TRBD1. The length of the CDR3 is 16 residues. Germline V gives CDR1 SGHVS, CDR2 FNYEAQ. Germline trimming cut 5 bases from V and 8 bases from J; bases unmatched to any gene: 13. The CDR3: CASSGRAGTGMYEQFF. DNA of the CDR3: TGTGCCAGCAGCGGACGAGCCGGGACAGGGATGTATGAGCAGTTCTTC. Together with reference TRBV7-6 and TRBJ2-1, the CDR3 gives the full variable domain: GAGVSQSPRYKVTKRGQDVALRCDPISGHVSLYWYRQALGQGPEFLTYFNYEAQQDKSGLPNDRFSAERPEGSISTLTIQRTEQRDSAMYRCASSGRAGTGMYEQFFGPGTRLTVL.

The chain combines TRBV5-1 with TRBJ1-1, with a weak D call TRBD1 (5 bases). Germline loops: CDR1 SGHRS, CDR2 YFSETQ. Trimming took 3 bases from V and 1 from J, leaving 13 bases between them. The CDR3 covers 15 residues. The CDR3 DNA reads TGCGCCAGCAGCTCCGAACAGGCCCCGAACACTGAAGCTTTCTTT. It is translated as CASSSEQAPNTEAFF.

This clone appeared a few times. The chain joins TRBV5-4 to TRBJ1-2; D call uncertain. V was pared by 4 bases and J by 5 bases, with 18 bases between. Germline CDR1 reads SGHNT; CDR2 reads YYREEE (reference sequence). CDR3 length: 15 residues. The CDR3 DNA follows: TGTGCCAGCAGCAGGCCGGAGGGCGGGGAGTATGGCTACACCTTC. This encodes CASSRPEGGEYGYTF.

Only one count was recorded for this clone. V and J are TRBV9 and TRBJ1-2, with TRBD1 matching over 8 bases. V lost 4 bases and J lost 8; bases outside the gene matches: 10. The germline V gene has CDR1 SGDLS and CDR2 YYNGEE. This CDR3 is 14 amino acids long. CDR3 protein: CASSRPGQGGGYTF. CDR3 bases: TGTGCCAGCAGCCGCCCCGGACAGGGAGGCGGCTACACCTTC.